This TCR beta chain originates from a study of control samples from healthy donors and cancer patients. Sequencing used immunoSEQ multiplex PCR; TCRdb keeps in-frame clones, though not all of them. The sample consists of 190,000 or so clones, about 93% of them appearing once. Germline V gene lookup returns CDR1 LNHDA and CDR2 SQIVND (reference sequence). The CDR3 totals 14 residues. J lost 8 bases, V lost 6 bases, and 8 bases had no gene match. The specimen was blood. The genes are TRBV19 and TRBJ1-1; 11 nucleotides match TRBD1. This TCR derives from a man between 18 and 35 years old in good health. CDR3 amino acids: CASRLPGQGVEAFF. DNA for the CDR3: TGTGCCAGTAGGTTACCGGGACAGGGGGTCGAAGCTTTCTTT.